A selection of T cell receptor beta chains follows, all from one sample in a study of shared clonotypes between healthy human individuals. Using immunoSEQ multiplex PCR, the repertoire was profiled, and TCRdb retains in-frame clones only, with some absent. The data contain roughly 2 million clones, 90% to 96% of them seen just once; the ten biggest clones take up 0.1% to 0.15%. The sequencing sample was made of naive CD4+ T cells sorted from blood. The receptors here all came from a man aged 18 to 29 in good health. CDR3s include the opening cysteine and the closing phenylalanine or tryptophan. A D gene is named only where the DNA matches it firmly. Some rows have no size entry. The others give once, few or many, or a class for an expanded clone.

clone_size	j_call	v_call	d_call	cdr3_aa	cdr3_nt
once	TRBJ1-3	TRBV6-5	-	CASSTPSGNTIYF	TGTGCCAGCAGTACCCCGTCTGGAAACACCATATATTTT
-	TRBJ1-4	TRBV6-6	-	CASNEQGGDWEKLFF	TGTGCCAGCAACGAACAGGGAGGGGATTGGGAAAAACTGTTTTTT
-	TRBJ1-1	TRBV6-5	-	CASSYSISRGTTEAFF	TGTGCCAGCAGTTACTCGATTTCCAGGGGCACCACTGAAGCTTTCTTT
-	TRBJ2-7	TRBV29-1	-	CSVAEGRPRDEQYF	TGCAGCGTCGCGGAAGGCAGGCCTCGGGACGAGCAGTACTTC
-	TRBJ2-7	TRBV7-9	-	CASSFQGTKGEQYF	TGTGCCAGCAGCTTTCAGGGGACGAAGGGCGAGCAGTACTTC
-	TRBJ1-6	TRBV18	TRBD1	CASSPGQGNSPLHF	TGTGCCAGCTCCCCGGGACAGGGGAATTCACCCCTCCACTTT
-	TRBJ2-7	TRBV27	TRBD2	CASRPTGLAGGKSSYEQYF	TGTGCCAGCAGACCCACGGGACTAGCGGGGGGTAAGAGCTCCTACGAGCAGTACTTC
-	TRBJ2-7	TRBV5-4	-	CASSHGQTLSYEQYF	TGTGCCAGCAGCCACGGACAGACTCTCTCCTACGAGCAGTACTTC
-	TRBJ1-4	TRBV2	TRBD1	CASSVQGGSNEKLFF	TGTGCCAGCAGTGTACAGGGGGGGTCTAATGAAAAACTGTTTTTT
-	TRBJ1-1	TRBV19	-	CASRPQGGEAFF	TGTGCCAGTAGGCCACAGGGTGGTGAAGCTTTCTTT
-	TRBJ2-3	TRBV27	TRBD2	CASSLGATTSGRQYF	TGTGCCAGCAGTTTAGGAGCGACGACTAGCGGGAGGCAGTATTTT
-	TRBJ2-2	TRBV7-2	TRBD1	CASRRPGQGLGGELFF	TGTGCCAGCAGGAGACCGGGACAGGGGTTGGGCGGGGAGCTGTTTTTT
-	TRBJ2-7	TRBV5-4	-	CASSFGAGQSYEQYF	TGTGCCAGCAGCTTTGGGGCGGGGCAATCCTACGAGCAGTACTTC
-	TRBJ1-4	TRBV11-2	TRBD1	CASSSQGAPNEKLFF	TGTGCCAGCAGCTCCCAGGGGGCTCCTAATGAAAAACTGTTTTTT
-	TRBJ2-7	TRBV10-2	TRBD1	CASMGWGQGAEEQYF	TGCGCCAGCATGGGGTGGGGACAGGGGGCGGAGGAGCAGTACTTC
-	TRBJ2-1	TRBV4-3	-	CASSQDRILSGQFF	TGCGCCAGCAGCCAAGATAGAATCCTGTCCGGTCAGTTCTTC
-	TRBJ2-3	TRBV10-1	-	CASSDGGRGTDTQYF	TGCGCCAGCAGTGACGGGGGACGAGGCACAGATACGCAGTATTTT
-	TRBJ2-1	TRBV2	TRBD2	CASRLAGGSNEQFF	TGTGCCAGCAGACTAGCGGGAGGCTCCAATGAGCAGTTCTTC
-	TRBJ1-2	TRBV7-9	-	CASSLERQGYGYTF	TGTGCCAGCAGCTTAGAGCGGCAGGGCTATGGCTACACCTTC
-	TRBJ1-2	TRBV5-1	TRBD1	CASSPTGDYGYTF	TGCGCCAGCAGCCCGACAGGGGATTATGGCTACACCTTC
-	TRBJ2-1	TRBV7-8	TRBD2	CASKSGRATNEQFF	TGTGCCAGCAAGAGCGGGAGGGCAACTAATGAGCAGTTCTTC
-	TRBJ1-2	TRBV19	-	CASSSDRKYGYTF	TGTGCCAGTAGTTCCGACAGAAAATATGGCTACACCTTC
-	TRBJ2-5	TRBV10-3	-	CAISESGTGFQETQYF	TGTGCCATCAGTGAGTCCGGGACGGGGTTCCAAGAGACCCAGTACTTC
-	TRBJ1-5	TRBV25-1	-	CASSWSSNQPQHF	TGTGCCAGCAGTTGGAGCAGCAATCAGCCCCAGCATTTT
-	TRBJ1-1	TRBV6-5	-	CASSYSGLGNTEAFF	TGTGCCAGCAGTTACTCGGGCCTAGGGAACACTGAAGCTTTCTTT
-	TRBJ1-6	TRBV30	-	CAWCRRGHNSPLHF	TGTGCCTGGTGCCGGAGGGGACATAATTCACCCCTCCACTTT
-	TRBJ1-2	TRBV27	-	CASSLYRDGPNYGYTF	TGTGCCAGCAGCCTCTATCGGGACGGCCCTAACTATGGCTACACCTTC
-	TRBJ1-1	TRBV6-5	-	CASSSEAGHTEAFF	TGTGCCAGCAGTTCCGAAGCGGGGCACACTGAAGCTTTCTTT
-	TRBJ1-4	TRBV29-1	-	CSVRQVDEKLFF	TGCAGCGTTCGACAGGTGGATGAAAAACTGTTTTTT
-	TRBJ2-2	TRBV11-2	TRBD1	CASSFTGASNTGELFF	TGTGCCAGCAGCTTTACAGGGGCGTCGAACACCGGGGAGCTGTTTTTT
-	TRBJ1-1	TRBV11-2	-	CASSFQVKNTEAFF	TGTGCCAGCAGCTTCCAGGTCAAGAACACTGAAGCTTTCTTT
-	TRBJ1-2	TRBV6-5	TRBD1	CASRSDRVRGYTF	TGTGCCAGCAGATCGGACAGGGTGAGAGGCTACACCTTC
-	TRBJ1-1	TRBV7-3	-	CASSIQTTGLETEAFF	TGTGCCAGCAGCATACAGACAACAGGGTTGGAGACTGAAGCTTTCTTT
-	TRBJ1-4	TRBV27	-	CASSLTGARANEKLFF	TGTGCCAGCAGCCTCACGGGGGCGCGAGCTAATGAAAAACTGTTTTTT
-	TRBJ2-5	TRBV5-1	TRBD2	CASRKAGVERETQYF	TGCGCCAGTCGTAAGGCGGGAGTAGAGCGAGAGACCCAGTACTTC
-	TRBJ2-5	TRBV4-1	-	CASSQERGQETQYF	TGCGCCAGCAGCCAAGAAAGGGGCCAAGAGACCCAGTACTTC
-	TRBJ1-2	TRBV5-1	-	CASSLGAVYGYTF	TGCGCCAGCAGCTTGGGGGCGGTCTATGGCTACACCTTC
-	TRBJ1-5	TRBV7-2	-	CASSLVEGSNQPQHF	TGTGCCAGCAGCTTAGTGGAGGGTAGCAATCAGCCCCAGCATTTT
-	TRBJ2-3	TRBV5-1	-	CASSLVGGETDTQYF	TGCGCCAGCAGCTTGGTCGGGGGTGAGACAGATACGCAGTATTTT